Presented here are 2 T cell receptor beta chains from one specimen sequenced in a study of shared T cell receptors in the human thymus. The repertoire was sequenced with immunoSEQ multiplex PCR; TCRdb's copy has only in-frame clones and lacks some. Here the sample spans over 350,000 clones, 85% to 95% being singletons. Input material: thymocytes. The origin of the receptors is a human donor.

The chain recombines TRBV12-2 with TRBJ2-7. TRBV12-2 is deemed a pseudogene. The CDR3 has 17 amino acids. CDR3 bases: TGTGCAAGTCGCCAGGGGGGGGACAGCCGGAAGACCTACGAGCAGTACTTC. It yields the protein CASRQGGDSRKTYEQYF.

This chain connects TRBV27 to TRBJ1-1, with unresolved D. CDR1 is MNHEY, CDR2 SMNVEV, per germline (reference sequence). The CDR3 loop spans 13 amino acids. V was cut by 8 bases and J by 11 bases, with 21 bases left in between. For the CDR3, the DNA is TGTGCCAGCTTCTTTAGCCCGGGGTATGAGGCTTTCTTT. It encodes CASFFSPGYEAFF.